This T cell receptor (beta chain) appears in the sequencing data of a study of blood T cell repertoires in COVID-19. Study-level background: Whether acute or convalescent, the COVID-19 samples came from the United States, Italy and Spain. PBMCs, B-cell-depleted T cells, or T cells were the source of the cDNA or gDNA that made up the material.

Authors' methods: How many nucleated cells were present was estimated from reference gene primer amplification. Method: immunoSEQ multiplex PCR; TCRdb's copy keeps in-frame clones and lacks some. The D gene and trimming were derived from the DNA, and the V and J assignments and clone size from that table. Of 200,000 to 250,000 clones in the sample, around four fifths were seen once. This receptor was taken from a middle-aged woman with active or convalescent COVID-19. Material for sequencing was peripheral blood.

The CDR3 DNA follows: TGTGCCAGCAGCGTCACACAGGGGGCTACCGGGGAGCTGTTTTTT. Translating gives CASSVTQGATGELFF. The gene calls are TRBV9 and TRBJ2-2, with TRBD1 matching over 9 bases. J was trimmed by 5 bases and V by 2 bases; bases with no gene match: 4. Germline V gives CDR1 SGDLS, CDR2 YYNGEE. The CDR3 runs to 15 residues. The whole variable domain, filled in from reference TRBV9 and TRBJ2-2, reads DSGVTQTPKHLITATGQRVTLRCSPRSGDLSVYWYQQSLDQGLQFLIQYYNGEERAKGNILERFSAQQFPDLHSELNLSSLELGDSALYFCASSVTQGATGELFFGEGSRLTVL.